Included here is one T cell receptor beta chain sequence, with context. The antigen remains undetermined. Profiled with immunoSEQ multiplex PCR; TCRdb holds only in-frame clones, not every one. In the table there are around 140,000 clones, around 92% of which are singletons. The CDR3 consists of 13 residues. V lost 10 bases to trimming and J lost 6 bases; unmatched junction nucleotides: 8. Germline V gives CDR1 ENHRY, CDR2 SYGVKD. This entry comes from a study of T cell responses to AZD1222 COVID-19 vaccine. Findings and limits, study-wide: Only a handful of AZD1222 recipients, five to seven in all, had baseline seropositivity. Spike-specific TCR breadth and depth grew following two AZD1222 doses. Targeting of unmutated variant regions was reportedly seen in nearly half of spike-specific TCRs. Vaccine-related CD4 TCRs covered spike, predominating at 160-218 and 743-854.

The chain couples TRBV10-3 to TRBJ1-5, with TRBD1 identical over 8 bases. The sample consisted of peripheral blood, taken 28 days after the second AZD1222 dose. This clonotype was sampled from an adult who received the AZD1222 COVID-19 vaccine. CDR3 residues: CATHGQGGQPQHF. The CDR3 coding sequence is TGTGCCACCCACGGACAGGGCGGTCAGCCCCAGCATTTT.